This T cell receptor (beta chain) emerged from a study of beta chain features in type 1 diabetes. To note about this clone: Its antigen is not known. This CDR3 is also generated by other DNA sequences in the sample.

Purity exceeding 95% was reached by all sorted populations. All of the isolated RNA was reverse transcribed, so expressed TCRB transcripts were sequenced. Method: immunoSEQ multiplex PCR; TCRdb's copy keeps in-frame clones and lacks some. Of just over 600,000 clones in the sample, roughly a sixth were seen once. Study findings and constraints: Within patients, naive, central memory and Treg TCRB repertoires seemed more similar than within healthy donors. VDJ junctions from patients with type 1 diabetes contained fewer insertions and more deletions.

The CDR3 covers 13 residues. Germline loops: CDR1 SGDLS, CDR2 YYNGEE. The trim removed 3 bases at V and 2 bases at J, leaving 1 base unmatched. Source material: naive CD4+ T cells from blood. The rearrangement joins TRBV9 to TRBJ1-1; 7 nucleotides align to TRBD1. This clonotype originated in a man between 18 and 29 years old in good health. The CDR3 sequence: CASSGQGNTEAFF. CDR3 DNA: TGTGCCAGCAGCGGACAGGGCAACACTGAAGCTTTCTTT. The full variable domain, with the rest looked up from reference TRBV9 and TRBJ1-1, is DSGVTQTPKHLITATGQRVTLRCSPRSGDLSVYWYQQSLDQGLQFLIQYYNGEERAKGNILERFSAQQFPDLHSELNLSSLELGDSALYFCASSGQGNTEAFFGQGTRLTVV.